This T cell receptor (beta chain) was retrieved from a study of T cell responses to AZD1222 COVID-19 vaccine (dated by TCRdb to the early 2020s). Study-level background: A total of more than 230 trial participants underwent TCR sequencing, of whom more than 200 had received two doses of AZD1222 and approximately 25 had received two doses of the MenACWY control vaccine. Trial participants were enrolled by age into subgroups of 18-55, 56-69 and 70-plus years, and around 140, 26 and 57 TCR-sequenced participants, respectively, were included in these subgroups. General study outcomes and caveats: The vaccine-associated CD4 TCRs covered the entire spike protein, and the dominant responses fell in regions 160-218 and 743-854. Nearly half of unique spike-specific TCRs reportedly recognized epitopes outside regions mutated in the B.1.351 and B.1.1.7 variants. Participants were mostly white British and included more females than males, and it was suggested by the authors that clonal diversity may have been underestimated. After two AZD1222 doses, spike-specific TCR breadth and depth were significantly higher than at day 0 and than in MenACWY recipients. Conclusions about previously exposed vaccinees are limited because only a handful of AZD1222 recipients were SARS-CoV-2 seropositive at baseline. Because no day 14 peak-response samples were available, repertoires were characterized only after the peak T cell response. The 56-69-year group was small, and its depth increase did not reach significance, likely because of low power.

About this clone itself: No antigen is known for it. No base-level quality is on record; no much larger clone is a single base apart.

The intended sense of this specimen's time point label: about 28 days (+/-7) after the second vaccine dose. AZD1222 recipients given second doses at about 4 weeks or at about 12 weeks were pooled, since spike-specific TCR depth and breadth were not found to differ between the two schedules. Samples from vaccinated people were obtained from the UK trials COV001 and COV002, which included a single-blind randomized controlled phase 2/3 trial of AZD1222 (ChAdOx1 nCoV-19) in healthy adults. Trial participant PBMC samples were collected at day 0 and day 28 after the second dose for TCRbeta chain sequencing. Counted from cysteine to phenylalanine, this CDR3 has 14 amino acids. Solely the CDR3 DNA is kept, with 42 bases framed from the first base. The germline V gene encodes CDR1 SGHVS and CDR2 FQNEAQ. Unmatched junction bases come to 1, with V trimmed by 5 bases and J by 4 bases. The CDR3 regions of human TCRbeta chains were analyzed by immunosequencing. For the original study's pipeline: TCRs in the repertoires were compared against a reference library of SARS-CoV-2-specific TCRs that had been generated with the MIRA antigen-specificity platform. Breadth was defined as the fraction of unique TCRs that were SARS-CoV-2-associated. Depth was defined as the fraction of total T cells that were SARS-CoV-2-associated. Using the MIRA data, each spike-specific TCR was mapped to the spike region that the TCR reacts to and placed in a CD4 or CD8 class. Log10-transformed breadth and depth values were compared by one-way ANOVA with Sidak's multiple comparisons tests. TCRdb obtained this table from immuneACCESS and retained in-frame rearrangements with V and J assigned. These tables miss some clones; where compared with another copy, unresolved V genes account for less than half of the shortfall, and the remainder is unexplained. V and J calls and clone size are given by that table; D and trimming were obtained from the DNA. In this sample the table shows tens of thousands of clones, around 90% of which occur a single time. The ten biggest clones cover 2.5% to 3% of the sample.

This specimen was peripheral blood, taken 28 days after the second AZD1222 dose. This chain joins TRBV7-8 to TRBJ1-5, and TRBD1 aligns with 11 junction nucleotides. The sequence was collected from an adult who received the AZD1222 COVID-19 vaccine. The CDR3 corresponds to CASSGTGGNQPQHF. At the DNA level, the sequence is TGTGCCAGCAGCGGGACAGGGGGGAATCAGCCCCAGCATTTT.